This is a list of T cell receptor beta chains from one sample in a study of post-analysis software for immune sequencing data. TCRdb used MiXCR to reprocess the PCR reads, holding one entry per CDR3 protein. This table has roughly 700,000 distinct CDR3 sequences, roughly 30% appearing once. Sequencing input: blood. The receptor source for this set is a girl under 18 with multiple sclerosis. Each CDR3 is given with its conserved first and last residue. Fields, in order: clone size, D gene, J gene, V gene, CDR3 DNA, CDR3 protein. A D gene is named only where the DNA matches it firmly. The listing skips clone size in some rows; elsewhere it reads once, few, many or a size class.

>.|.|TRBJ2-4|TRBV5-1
TGCGCCAGCAGCTTGGCTTTGGGAACCATAGCCAAAAACATTCAGTACTTC
CASSLALGTIAKNIQYF
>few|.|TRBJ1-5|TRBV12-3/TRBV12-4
TGTGCCAGCAGCGGTGACTTGGGCAATCAGCCCCAGCATTTT
CASSGDLGNQPQHF
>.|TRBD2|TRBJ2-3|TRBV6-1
TGTGCCAGCAGTCCCCGCCGCGCTAGCGGGGGGAAGGATACGCAGTATTTT
CASSPRRASGGKDTQYF
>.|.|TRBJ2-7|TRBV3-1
TGTGCCAGCAGCCAAGATTGGGCAGCCTACGAGCAGTACTTC
CASSQDWAAYEQYF
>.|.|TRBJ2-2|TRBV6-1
TGTGCCAGCAGTGAAGGTTGGGGCGGGGAGCTGTTTTTT
CASSEGWGGELFF
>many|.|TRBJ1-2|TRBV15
TGTGCCACCCGGACGACCCTGGAGTATGGCTACACCTTC
CATRTTLEYGYTF
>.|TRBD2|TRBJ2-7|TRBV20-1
TGCAGTGCTAGAGGACTAGCGGCTACCTACGAGCAGTACTTC
CSARGLAATYEQYF
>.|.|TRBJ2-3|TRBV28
TGTGCCAGCAGTCGGGGTACGGTCACAGATACGCAGTATTTT
CASSRGTVTDTQYF
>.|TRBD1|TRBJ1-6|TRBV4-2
TGTGCCAGCAGCCCAACTAACAGGGGGCAGGATTCACCCCTCCACTTT
CASSPTNRGQDSPLHF
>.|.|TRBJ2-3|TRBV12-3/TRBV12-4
TGTGCCAGCAGCCCGGCCCACACAGATACGCAGTATTTT
CASSPAHTDTQYF
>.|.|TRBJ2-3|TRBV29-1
TGCAGCGTTGAACAGGAGGCAGGAGGCACAGATACGCAGTATTTT
CSVEQEAGGTDTQYF
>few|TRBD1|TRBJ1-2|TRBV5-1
TGCGCCAGCAGCATCGACAGGGGCCGGCGCGGCTACACCTTC
CASSIDRGRRGYTF
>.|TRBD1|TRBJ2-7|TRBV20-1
TGCAGTGCTAGACCCCACAGGGGGCTGTTCGAGCAGTACTTC
CSARPHRGLFEQYF
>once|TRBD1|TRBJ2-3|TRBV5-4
TGTGCCAGCAGGAGAGGGACAGGGGCTGCCACAGATACGCAGTATTTT
CASRRGTGAATDTQYF
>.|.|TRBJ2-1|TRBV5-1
TGCGCCAGCAGCTTAGTACAGGGGAGGAACAATGAGCAGTTCTTC
CASSLVQGRNNEQFF
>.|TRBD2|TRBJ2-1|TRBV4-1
TGCGCCAGCAGCCCCCAACGACTAGCGGAGGGGCATGAGCAGTTCTTC
CASSPQRLAEGHEQFF
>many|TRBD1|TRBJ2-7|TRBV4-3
TGCGCCAGCAGCCGAAGGACAGGGGGCTACGAGCAGTACTTC
CASSRRTGGYEQYF
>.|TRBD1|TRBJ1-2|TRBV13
TGTGCCAGCGCGGAGGGACAGAGGACTAACTATGGCTACACCTTC
CASAEGQRTNYGYTF
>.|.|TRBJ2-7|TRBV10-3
TGTGCCATCACGGAGTCCGAGCAGTACTTC
CAITESEQYF
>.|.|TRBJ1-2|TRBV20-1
TGCAGTGCTAGCAGGGAGTACTATGGCTACACCTTC
CSASREYYGYTF
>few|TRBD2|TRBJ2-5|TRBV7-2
TGTGCCAGCAGCTTTGGAGGACTAGCGGACAAAGGGACCCAGTACTTC
CASSFGGLADKGTQYF
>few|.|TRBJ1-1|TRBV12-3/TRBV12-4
TGTGCCAGCAGTATGGGGGCCGACAAGGGAGCTTTCTTT
CASSMGADKGAFF
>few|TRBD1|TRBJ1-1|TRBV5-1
TGCGCCAGCGAGCGGACAGGGGAGCGGGGGACTGAAGCTTTCTTT
CASERTGERGTEAFF
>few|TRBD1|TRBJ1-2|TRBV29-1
TGCAGCGCCCGGACAGGGTATGGCTACACCTTC
CSARTGYGYTF
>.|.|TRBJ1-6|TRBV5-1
TGCGCCAGCAGCTTGAACACAGATTATAATTCACCCCTCCACTTT
CASSLNTDYNSPLHF
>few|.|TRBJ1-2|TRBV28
TGTGCCAGCACCCAGGTGGGGACATCGGCCGTCTATGGCTACACCTTC
CASTQVGTSAVYGYTF
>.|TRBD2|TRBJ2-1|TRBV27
TGTGCCAGCCCACCGGGACTAGCGGGAGGTTTTTCCTACAATGAGCAGTTCTTC
CASPPGLAGGFSYNEQFF
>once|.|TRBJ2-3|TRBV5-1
TGCGCCAGCAGCTTGGTGGGTCCAGGGGATATGCAGTATTTT
CASSLVGPGDMQYF
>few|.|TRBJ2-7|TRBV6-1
TGTGCCAGCAGCAACTCCCGGGGCGAGCAGTACTTC
CASSNSRGEQYF
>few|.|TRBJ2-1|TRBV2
TGTGCCAGCAGTGAATTACCCACGATCGAGCAGTTCTTC
CASSELPTIEQFF
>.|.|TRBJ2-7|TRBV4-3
TGCGCCAGCAGCCAATATAGCGTGGGAGCGGCCTACGAGCAGTACTTC
CASSQYSVGAAYEQYF
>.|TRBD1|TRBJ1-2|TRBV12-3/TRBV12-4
TGTGCCAGCAGTTCACAGGGGACTAACTATGGCTACACCTTC
CASSSQGTNYGYTF
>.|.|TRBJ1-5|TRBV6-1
TGTGCCAGCATTCGAGACATTAGCAATCAGCCCCAGCATTTT
CASIRDISNQPQHF
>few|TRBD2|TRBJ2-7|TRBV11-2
TGTGCCAGCAGCGTAGGACTAGCGGGAGTCTACGAGCAGTACTTC
CASSVGLAGVYEQYF
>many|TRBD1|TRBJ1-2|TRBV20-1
TGCAGTGCTAGCGAACAGGGGTCTAACTATGGCTACACCTTC
CSASEQGSNYGYTF
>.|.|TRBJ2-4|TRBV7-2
TGTGCCAGCAGCGGATCCCCCAAAAACATTCAGTACTTC
CASSGSPKNIQYF
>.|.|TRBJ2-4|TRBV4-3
TGCGCCAGCAGCCAAGATTCATCTGGGTCGGCAAAAAACATTCAGTACTTC
CASSQDSSGSAKNIQYF
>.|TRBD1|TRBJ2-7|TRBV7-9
TGTGCCAGCAGCGGATGGGACAGCGTCTACGAGCAGTACTTC
CASSGWDSVYEQYF
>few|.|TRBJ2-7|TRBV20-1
TGCAGTGCCCCGGGACTTCCCTACGAGCAGTACTTC
CSAPGLPYEQYF
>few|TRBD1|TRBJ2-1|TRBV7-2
TGTGCCAGCAGCTCTGACAGGGGTTCTTGGAATGAGCAGTTCTTC
CASSSDRGSWNEQFF
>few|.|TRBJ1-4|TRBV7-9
TGTGCCAGCAGCCCCCTGACGGGAACCAATGAAAAACTGTTTTTT
CASSPLTGTNEKLFF
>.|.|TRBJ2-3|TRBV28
TGTGCCAGCAACGAAGCGGGCCCGGAGGATACGCAGTATTTT
CASNEAGPEDTQYF